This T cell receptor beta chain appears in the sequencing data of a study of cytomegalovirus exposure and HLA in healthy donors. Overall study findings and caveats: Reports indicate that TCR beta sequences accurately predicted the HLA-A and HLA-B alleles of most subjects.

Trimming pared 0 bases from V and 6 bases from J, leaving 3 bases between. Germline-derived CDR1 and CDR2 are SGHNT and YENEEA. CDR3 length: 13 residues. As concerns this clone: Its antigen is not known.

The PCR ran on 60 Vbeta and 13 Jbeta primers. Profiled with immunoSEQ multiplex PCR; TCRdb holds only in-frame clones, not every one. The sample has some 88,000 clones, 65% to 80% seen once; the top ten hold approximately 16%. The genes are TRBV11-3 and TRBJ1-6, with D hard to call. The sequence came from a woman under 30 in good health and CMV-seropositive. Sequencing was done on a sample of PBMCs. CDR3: CASSLDRNSPLHF. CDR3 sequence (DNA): TGTGCCAGCAGCTTAGATCGTAATTCACCCCTCCACTTT.